This is a list of T cell receptor beta chains from one sample in a study of T-cell memory formation after mild COVID-19. MiXCR, run by TCRdb on the 5' RACE reads, gives a single entry per CDR3 protein. In the table there are around 390,000 distinct CDR3 sequences, about 16% of which are singletons. Sequenced input: PBMCs or a T cell subset sorted from them (not recorded which). These receptors originate from a man aged 18 to 30 who had mild COVID-19 (a few samples of this study predate the infection). Cell type and time point are not known. The CDR3 runs from the conserved cysteine through the conserved F or W. Fields, in order: J gene, D gene, clone size, V gene, CDR3 protein, CDR3 DNA. D genes are given only for firm matches. Clone size is not always given. Where it is, it says once, few, many or a class for expanded clones.

TRBJ2-6	-	few	TRBV7-7	CASSLGHSGANVLTF	TGTGCTAGCAGCTTAGGGCATTCTGGGGCCAACGTCCTGACTTTC
TRBJ1-5	-	-	TRBV9	CASSVAPEGQPQHF	TGTGCCAGCAGCGTAGCCCCCGAGGGTCAGCCCCAGCATTTT
TRBJ2-1	-	-	TRBV11-3	CASSLGGGGSHNEQFF	TGTGCCAGCAGCCTTGGGGGGGGCGGGAGTCACAATGAGCAGTTCTTC
TRBJ1-2	-	few	TRBV11-2	CASSMGGFYGYTF	TGTGCCAGCAGCATGGGGGGGTTCTATGGCTACACCTTC
TRBJ1-1	-	-	TRBV25-1	CASRGFGARGLPEAFF	TGTGCCAGCAGAGGGTTCGGGGCCAGGGGCCTCCCAGAAGCTTTCTTT
TRBJ2-3	-	-	TRBV25-1	CASSPRDLRADTQYF	TGTGCCAGCAGTCCTCGGGACTTGAGGGCAGATACGCAGTATTTT
TRBJ2-3	-	few	TRBV29-1	CSVDGVTSTDTQYF	TGCAGCGTTGACGGGGTGACTAGCACAGATACGCAGTATTTT
TRBJ2-7	-	few	TRBV2	CASILDPGGIYEQYF	TGTGCCAGCATTTTAGACCCTGGGGGAATCTACGAGCAGTACTTC
TRBJ2-1	-	-	TRBV10-3	CAISSTYNEQFF	TGTGCCATCAGTTCCACCTACAATGAGCAGTTCTTC
TRBJ2-1	TRBD2	many	TRBV7-2	CASSLGRGGYNEQFF	TGTGCCAGCAGCTTAGGTCGGGGGGGTTACAATGAGCAGTTCTTC
TRBJ2-3	-	-	TRBV5-1	CASSFGLTSTDTQYF	TGCGCCAGCAGCTTCGGTCTAACTAGCACAGATACGCAGTATTTT
TRBJ1-1	-	-	TRBV12-3/TRBV12-4	CASSVTGEMNTEAFF	TGTGCCAGCAGTGTTACGGGGGAGATGAACACTGAAGCTTTCTTT